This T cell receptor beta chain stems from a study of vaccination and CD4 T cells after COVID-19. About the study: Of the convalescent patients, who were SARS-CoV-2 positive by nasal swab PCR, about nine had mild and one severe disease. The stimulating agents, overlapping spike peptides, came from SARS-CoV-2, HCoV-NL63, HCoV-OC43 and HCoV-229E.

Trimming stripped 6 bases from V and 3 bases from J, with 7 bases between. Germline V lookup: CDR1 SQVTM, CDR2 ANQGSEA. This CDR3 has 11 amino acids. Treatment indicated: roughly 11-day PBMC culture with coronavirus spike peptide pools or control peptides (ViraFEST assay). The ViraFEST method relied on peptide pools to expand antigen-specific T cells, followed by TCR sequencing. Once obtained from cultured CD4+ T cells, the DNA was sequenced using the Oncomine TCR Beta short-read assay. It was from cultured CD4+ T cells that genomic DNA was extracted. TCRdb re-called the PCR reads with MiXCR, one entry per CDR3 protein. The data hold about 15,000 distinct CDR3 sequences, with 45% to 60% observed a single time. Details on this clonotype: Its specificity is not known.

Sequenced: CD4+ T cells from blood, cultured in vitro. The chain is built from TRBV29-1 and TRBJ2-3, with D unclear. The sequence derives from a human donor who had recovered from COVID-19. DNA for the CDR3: TGCAGCGTGCGAGGAACAGATACGCAGTATTTT. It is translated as CSVRGTDTQYF.